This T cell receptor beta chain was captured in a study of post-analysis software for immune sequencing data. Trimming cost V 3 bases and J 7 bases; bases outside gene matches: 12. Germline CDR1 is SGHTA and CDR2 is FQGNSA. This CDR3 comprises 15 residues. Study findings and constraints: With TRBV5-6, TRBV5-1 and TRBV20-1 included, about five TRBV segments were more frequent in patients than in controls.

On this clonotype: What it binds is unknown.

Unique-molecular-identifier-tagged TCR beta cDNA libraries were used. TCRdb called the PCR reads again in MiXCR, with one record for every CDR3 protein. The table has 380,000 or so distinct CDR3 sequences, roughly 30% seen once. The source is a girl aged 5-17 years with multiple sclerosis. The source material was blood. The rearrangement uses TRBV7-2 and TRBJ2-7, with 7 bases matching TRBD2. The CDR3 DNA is TGTGCCAGCAGCTTGGTCTCTAGCGGCGCGGAAGAGCAGTACTTC. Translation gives CASSLVSSGAEEQYF.